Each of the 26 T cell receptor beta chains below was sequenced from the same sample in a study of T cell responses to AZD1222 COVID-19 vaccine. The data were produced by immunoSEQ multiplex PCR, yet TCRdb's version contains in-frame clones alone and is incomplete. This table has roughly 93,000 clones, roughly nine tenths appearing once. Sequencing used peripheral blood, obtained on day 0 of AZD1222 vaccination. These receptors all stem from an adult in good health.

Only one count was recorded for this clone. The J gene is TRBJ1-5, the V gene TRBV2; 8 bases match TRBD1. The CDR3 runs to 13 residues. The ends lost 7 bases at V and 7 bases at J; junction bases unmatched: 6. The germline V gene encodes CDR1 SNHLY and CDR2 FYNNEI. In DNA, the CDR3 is TGTGCCAGCACAGGACAGGGCGGACAGCCCCAGCATTTT. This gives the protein CASTGQGGQPQHF. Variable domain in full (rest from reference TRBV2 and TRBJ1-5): EPEVTQTPSHQVTQMGQEVILRCVPISNHLYFYWYRQILGQKVEFLVSFYNNEISEKSEIFDDQFSVERPDGSNFTLKIRSTKLEDSAMYFCASTGQGGQPQHFGDGTRLSIL.

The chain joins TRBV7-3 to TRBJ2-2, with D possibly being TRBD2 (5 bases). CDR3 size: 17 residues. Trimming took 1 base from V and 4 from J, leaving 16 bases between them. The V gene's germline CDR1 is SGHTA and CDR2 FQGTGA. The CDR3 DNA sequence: TGTGCCAGCAGCTTAAAGACCGGCGGGCTTGTCACCGGGGAGCTGTTTTTT. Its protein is CASSLKTGGLVTGELFF.

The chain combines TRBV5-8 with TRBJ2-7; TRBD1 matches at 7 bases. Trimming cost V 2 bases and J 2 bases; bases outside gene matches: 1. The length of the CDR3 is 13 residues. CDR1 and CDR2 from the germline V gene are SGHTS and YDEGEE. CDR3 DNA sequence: TGTGCCAGCAGCTTAGACAGGGCCTACGAGCAGTACTTC. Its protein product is CASSLDRAYEQYF.

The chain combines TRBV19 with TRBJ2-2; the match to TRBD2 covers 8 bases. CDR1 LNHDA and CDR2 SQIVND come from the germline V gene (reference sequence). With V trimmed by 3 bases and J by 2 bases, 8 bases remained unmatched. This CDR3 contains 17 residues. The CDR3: CASSMRIAGSNTGELFF. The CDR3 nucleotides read TGTGCCAGTAGTATGCGGATAGCGGGAAGTAACACCGGGGAGCTGTTTTTT.

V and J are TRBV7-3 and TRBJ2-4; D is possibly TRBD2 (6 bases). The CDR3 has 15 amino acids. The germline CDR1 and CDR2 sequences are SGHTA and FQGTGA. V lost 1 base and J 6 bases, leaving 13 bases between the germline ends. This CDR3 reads CASSLMGLTPNIQYF. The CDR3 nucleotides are TGTGCCAGCAGCTTAATGGGACTCACCCCAAACATTCAGTACTTC. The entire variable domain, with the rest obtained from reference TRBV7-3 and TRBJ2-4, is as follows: GAGVSQTPSNKVTEKGKYVELRCDPISGHTALYWYRQSLGQGPEFLIYFQGTGAADDSGLPNDRFFAVRPEGSVSTLKIQRTERGDSAVYLCASSLMGLTPNIQYFGAGTRLSVL.

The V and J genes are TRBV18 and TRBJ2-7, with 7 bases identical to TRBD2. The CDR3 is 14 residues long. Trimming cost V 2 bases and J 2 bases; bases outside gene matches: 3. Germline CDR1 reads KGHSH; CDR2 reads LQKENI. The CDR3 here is CASSPDLAAYEQYF. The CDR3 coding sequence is TGTGCCAGCTCACCAGACCTAGCGGCCTACGAGCAGTACTTC.

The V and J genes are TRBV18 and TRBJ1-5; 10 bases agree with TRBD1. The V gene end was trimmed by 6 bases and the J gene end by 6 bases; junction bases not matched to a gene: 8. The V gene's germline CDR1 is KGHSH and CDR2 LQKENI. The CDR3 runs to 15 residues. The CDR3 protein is CASSTGTGVGQPQHF. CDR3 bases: TGTGCCAGCTCCACGGGGACAGGGGTCGGTCAGCCCCAGCATTTT.

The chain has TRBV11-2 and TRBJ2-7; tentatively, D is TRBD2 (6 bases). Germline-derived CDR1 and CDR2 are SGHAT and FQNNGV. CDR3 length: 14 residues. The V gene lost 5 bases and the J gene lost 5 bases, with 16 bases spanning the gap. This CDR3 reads CASSNRRERDEQYF. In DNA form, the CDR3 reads TGTGCCAGCAGCAACAGACGGGAGCGCGACGAGCAGTACTTC. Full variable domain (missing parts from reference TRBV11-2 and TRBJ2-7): EAGVAQSPRYKIIEKRQSVAFWCNPISGHATLYWYQQILGQGPKLLIQFQNNGVVDDSQLPKDRFSAERLKGVDSTLKIQPAKLEDSAVYLCASSNRRERDEQYFGPGTRLTVT.

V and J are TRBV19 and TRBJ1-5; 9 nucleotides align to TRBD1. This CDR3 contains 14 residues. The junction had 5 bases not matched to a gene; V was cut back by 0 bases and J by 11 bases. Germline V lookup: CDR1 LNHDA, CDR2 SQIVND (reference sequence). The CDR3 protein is CASSIDGGTGSQHF. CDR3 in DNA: TGTGCCAGTAGTATAGATGGTGGGACAGGGTCCCAGCATTTT.

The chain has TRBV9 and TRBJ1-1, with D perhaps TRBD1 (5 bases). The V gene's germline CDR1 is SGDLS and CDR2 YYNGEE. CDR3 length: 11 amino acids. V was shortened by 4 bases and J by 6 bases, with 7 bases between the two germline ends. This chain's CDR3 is CASSRGPEAFF. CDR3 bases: TGTGCCAGCAGCCGGGGCCCTGAAGCTTTCTTT. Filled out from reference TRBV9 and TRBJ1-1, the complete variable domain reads DSGVTQTPKHLITATGQRVTLRCSPRSGDLSVYWYQQSLDQGLQFLIQYYNGEERAKGNILERFSAQQFPDLHSELNLSSLELGDSALYFCASSRGPEAFFGQGTRLTVV.

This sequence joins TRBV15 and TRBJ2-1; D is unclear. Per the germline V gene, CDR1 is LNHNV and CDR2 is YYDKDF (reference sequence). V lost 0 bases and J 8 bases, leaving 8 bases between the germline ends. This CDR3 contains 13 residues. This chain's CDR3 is CATSRDLPDEQFF. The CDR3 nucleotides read TGTGCCACCAGCAGAGATCTACCAGATGAGCAGTTCTTC.

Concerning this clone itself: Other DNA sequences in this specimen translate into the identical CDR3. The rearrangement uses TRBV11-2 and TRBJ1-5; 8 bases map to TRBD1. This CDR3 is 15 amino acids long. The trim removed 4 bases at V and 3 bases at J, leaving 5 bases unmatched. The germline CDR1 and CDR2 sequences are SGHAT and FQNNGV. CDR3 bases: TGTGCCAGCAGCTCTGGACAGGGACCCAATCAGCCCCAGCATTTT. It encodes CASSSGQGPNQPQHF.

The CDR3 bases are TGTGCCAGCAGCTTATTCGGTATAGGGGAGCAGTACTTC. This gives the protein CASSLFGIGEQYF. The chain couples TRBV7-2 to TRBJ2-7, with D hard to call. This CDR3 has 13 amino acids. Trimming pared 2 bases from V and 7 bases from J, leaving 12 bases between. Looked up from germline, CDR1 is SGHTA and CDR2 is FQGNSA.

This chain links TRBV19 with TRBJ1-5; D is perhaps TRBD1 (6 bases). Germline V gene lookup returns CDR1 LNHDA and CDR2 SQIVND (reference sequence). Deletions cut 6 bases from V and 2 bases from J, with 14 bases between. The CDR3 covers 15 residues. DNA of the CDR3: TGTGCCAGTAGAACCGACGGGGGCCGCAATCAGCCCCAGCATTTT. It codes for CASRTDGGRNQPQHF.

This chain's CDR3 is CASSFRGWETQYF. CDR3 in DNA: TGTGCCAGCAGTTTCAGGGGGTGGGAGACCCAGTACTTC. The chain links TRBV6-5 to TRBJ2-5, with 7 bases identical to TRBD1. The CDR3 has 13 residues. V lost 4 bases, J lost 5 bases, and 4 bases stayed unmatched. Germline-derived CDR1 and CDR2 are MNHEY and SVGAGI.

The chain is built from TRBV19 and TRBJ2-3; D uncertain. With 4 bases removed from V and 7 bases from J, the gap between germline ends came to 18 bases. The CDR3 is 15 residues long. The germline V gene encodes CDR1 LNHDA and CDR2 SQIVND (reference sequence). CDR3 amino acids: CASSTQTRWQHTQYF. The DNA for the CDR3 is TGTGCCAGTAGTACTCAGACGCGCTGGCAACATACGCAGTATTTT.

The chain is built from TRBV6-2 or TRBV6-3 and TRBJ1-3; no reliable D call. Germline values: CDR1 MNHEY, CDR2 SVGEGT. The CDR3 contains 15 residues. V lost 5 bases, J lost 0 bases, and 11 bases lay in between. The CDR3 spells CASSGGRYSGNTIYF. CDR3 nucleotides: TGTGCCAGCAGTGGCGGTCGATACTCTGGAAACACCATATATTTT.

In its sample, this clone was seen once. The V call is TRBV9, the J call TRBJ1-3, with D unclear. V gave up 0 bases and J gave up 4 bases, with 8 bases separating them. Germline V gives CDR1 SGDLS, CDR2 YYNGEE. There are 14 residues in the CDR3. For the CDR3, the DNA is TGTGCCAGCAGCGTAGGGCTTTCAGGAAACACCATATATTTT. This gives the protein CASSVGLSGNTIYF. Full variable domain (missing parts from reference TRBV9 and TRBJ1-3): DSGVTQTPKHLITATGQRVTLRCSPRSGDLSVYWYQQSLDQGLQFLIQYYNGEERAKGNILERFSAQQFPDLHSELNLSSLELGDSALYFCASSVGLSGNTIYFGEGSWLTVV.

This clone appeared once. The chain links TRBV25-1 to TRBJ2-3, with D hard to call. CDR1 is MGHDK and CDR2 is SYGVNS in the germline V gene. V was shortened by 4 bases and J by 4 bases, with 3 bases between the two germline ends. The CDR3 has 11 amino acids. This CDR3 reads CASSAPDTQYF. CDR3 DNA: TGTGCCAGCAGTGCTCCAGATACGCAGTATTTT.

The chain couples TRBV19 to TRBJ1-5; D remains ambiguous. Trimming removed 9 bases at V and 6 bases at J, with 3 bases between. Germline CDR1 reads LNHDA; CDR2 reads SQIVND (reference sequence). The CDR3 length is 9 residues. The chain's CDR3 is CASGQPQHF. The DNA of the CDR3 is TGTGCCAGCGGTCAGCCCCAGCATTTT.

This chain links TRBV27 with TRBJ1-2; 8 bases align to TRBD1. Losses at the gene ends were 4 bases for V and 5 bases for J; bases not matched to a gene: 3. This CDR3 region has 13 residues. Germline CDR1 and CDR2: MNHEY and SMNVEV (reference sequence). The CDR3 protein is CASSSTGEYGYTF. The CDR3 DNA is TGTGCCAGCAGTTCGACAGGGGAGTATGGCTACACCTTC.

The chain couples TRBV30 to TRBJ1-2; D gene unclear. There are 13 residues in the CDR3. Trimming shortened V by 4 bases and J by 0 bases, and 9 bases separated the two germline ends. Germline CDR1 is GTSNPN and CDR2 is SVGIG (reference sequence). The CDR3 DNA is TGTGCCTGGATGAAGGGTGCTAACTATGGCTACACCTTC. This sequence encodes CAWMKGANYGYTF.

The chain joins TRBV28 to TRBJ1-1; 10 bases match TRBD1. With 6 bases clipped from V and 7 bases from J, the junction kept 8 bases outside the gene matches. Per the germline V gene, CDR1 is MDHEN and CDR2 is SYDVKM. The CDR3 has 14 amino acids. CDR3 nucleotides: TGTGCCAGCAGGCCGCGGACAGGGGGGGTTGAAGCTTTCTTT. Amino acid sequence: CASRPRTGGVEAFF. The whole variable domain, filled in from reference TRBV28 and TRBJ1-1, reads DVKVTQSSRYLVKRTGEKVFLECVQDMDHENMFWYRQDPGLGLRLIYFSYDVKMKEKGDIPEGYSVSREKKERFSLILESASTNQTSMYLCASRPRTGGVEAFFGQGTRLTVV.

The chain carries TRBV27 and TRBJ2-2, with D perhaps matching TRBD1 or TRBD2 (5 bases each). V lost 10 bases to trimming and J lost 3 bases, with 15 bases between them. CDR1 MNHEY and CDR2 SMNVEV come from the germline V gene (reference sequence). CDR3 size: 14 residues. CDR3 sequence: CATDPGLDTGELFF. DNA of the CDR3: TGTGCCACCGACCCGGGGCTGGACACCGGGGAGCTGTTTTTT.

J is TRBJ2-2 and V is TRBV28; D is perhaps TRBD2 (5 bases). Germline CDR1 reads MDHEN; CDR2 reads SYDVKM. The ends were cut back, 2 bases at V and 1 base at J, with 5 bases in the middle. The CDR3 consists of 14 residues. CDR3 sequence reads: CASSLGGNTGELFF. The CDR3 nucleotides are TGTGCCAGCAGTTTAGGAGGGAACACCGGGGAGCTGTTTTTT. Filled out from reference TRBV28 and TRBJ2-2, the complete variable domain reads DVKVTQSSRYLVKRTGEKVFLECVQDMDHENMFWYRQDPGLGLRLIYFSYDVKMKEKGDIPEGYSVSREKKERFSLILESASTNQTSMYLCASSLGGNTGELFFGEGSRLTVL.

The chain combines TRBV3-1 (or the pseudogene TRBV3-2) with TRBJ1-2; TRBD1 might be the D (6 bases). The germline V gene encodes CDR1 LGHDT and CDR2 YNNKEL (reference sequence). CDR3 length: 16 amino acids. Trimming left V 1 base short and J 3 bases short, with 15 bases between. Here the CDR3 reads CASSQGPGESHYGYTF. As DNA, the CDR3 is TGTGCCAGCAGCCAAGGCCCAGGGGAGTCCCACTATGGCTACACCTTC.